This entry lists 5 T cell receptor beta chains sequenced from one sample in a study of cytomegalovirus exposure and HLA in healthy donors. The PCR made use of 60 Vbeta and 13 Jbeta primers. The data were produced by immunoSEQ multiplex PCR, yet TCRdb's version contains in-frame clones alone and is incomplete. Of some 67,000 clones listed, approximately 71% are singletons. The sequenced sample was PBMCs. Receptor source: a man between 60 and 75 years old in good health and CMV-seropositive.

This sequence joins TRBV18 and TRBJ2-7; tentative D call: TRBD1 (6 bases). Trimming removed 2 bases at V and 5 bases at J, with 10 bases between. The CDR3 runs 13 residues. CDR1 is KGHSH, CDR2 LQKENI, per germline. Here the CDR3 reads CASSPGRGNEQYF. CDR3 in DNA: TGTGCCAGCTCACCAGGCAGGGGCAACGAGCAGTACTTC. Full variable domain (remainder filled in from reference TRBV18 and TRBJ2-7): NAGVMQNPRHLVRRRGQEARLRCSPMKGHSHVYWYRQLPEEGLKFMVYLQKENIIDESGMPKERFSAEFPKEGPSILRIQQVVRGDSAAYFCASSPGRGNEQYFGPGTRLTVT.

The V call is TRBV15, the J call TRBJ1-1; tentatively, D is TRBD1 (5 bases). V was pared by 4 bases and J by 3 bases, with 15 bases between. The germline V gene encodes CDR1 LNHNV and CDR2 YYDKDF (reference sequence). The CDR3 runs 15 residues. CDR3: CATSTLGGRDTEAFF. CDR3 in DNA: TGTGCCACCAGCACCTTGGGGGGGAGGGACACTGAAGCTTTCTTT.

The V call is TRBV27, the J call TRBJ2-7; possible D gene TRBD2, 6 bases. V was pared by 2 bases and J by 0 bases, with 14 bases between. Germline V lookup: CDR1 MNHEY, CDR2 SMNVEV (reference sequence). The CDR3 length is 16 residues. DNA of the CDR3: TGTGCCAGCAGTTTAAGCCGAGCGGGCCTCTCCTACGAGCAGTACTTC. This codes for CASSLSRAGLSYEQYF.

The rearrangement links TRBV11-3 to TRBJ1-6, with D unresolved. The V gene's germline CDR1 is SGHNT and CDR2 YENEEA. This CDR3 spans 14 amino acids. The V and J ends lost 0 bases and 10 bases respectively, with 10 bases between them. The CDR3 reads CASSLDLTASPLHF. The CDR3 DNA is TGTGCCAGCAGCTTAGATCTAACCGCGTCACCCCTCCACTTT.

With regard to this clone: An end of the junction differs from the germline gene, which may be a read error. CDR3 protein: CSSSLSVGGISEQYF. The CDR3 coding sequence is TGTTCCAGCAGCTTATCTGTCGGAGGTATTTCCGAGCAGTACTTC. This chain uses TRBV7-9 with TRBJ2-7, with D perhaps matching TRBD2 (5 bases). Germline-derived CDR1 and CDR2 are SEHNR and FQNEAQ (reference sequence). There are 15 residues in the CDR3.